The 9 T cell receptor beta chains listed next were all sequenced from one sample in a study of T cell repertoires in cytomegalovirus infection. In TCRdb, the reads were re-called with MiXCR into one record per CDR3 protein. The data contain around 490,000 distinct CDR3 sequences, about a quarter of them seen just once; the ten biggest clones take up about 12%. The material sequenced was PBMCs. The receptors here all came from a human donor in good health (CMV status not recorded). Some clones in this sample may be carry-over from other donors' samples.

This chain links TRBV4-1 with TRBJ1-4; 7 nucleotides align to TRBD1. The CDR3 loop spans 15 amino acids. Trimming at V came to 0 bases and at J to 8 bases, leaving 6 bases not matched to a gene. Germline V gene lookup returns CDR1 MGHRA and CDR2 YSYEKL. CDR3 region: CASSQDWGQREKLFF. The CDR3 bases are TGCGCCAGCAGCCAAGATTGGGGACAGAGGGAAAAACTGTTTTTT.

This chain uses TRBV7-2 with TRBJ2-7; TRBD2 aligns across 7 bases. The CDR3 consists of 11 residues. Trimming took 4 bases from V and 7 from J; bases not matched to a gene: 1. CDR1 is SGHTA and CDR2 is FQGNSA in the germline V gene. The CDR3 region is CASSWGGEQYF. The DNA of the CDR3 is TGTGCCAGCAGCTGGGGGGGGGAGCAGTACTTC.

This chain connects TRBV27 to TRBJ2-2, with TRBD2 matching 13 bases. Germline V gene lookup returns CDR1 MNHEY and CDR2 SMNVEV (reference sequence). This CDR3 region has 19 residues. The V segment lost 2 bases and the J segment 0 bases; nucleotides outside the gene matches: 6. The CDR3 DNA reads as TGTGCCAGCAGTTTAATGGGGACTAGCGGGGTATCGAACACCGGGGAGCTGTTTTTT. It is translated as CASSLMGTSGVSNTGELFF.

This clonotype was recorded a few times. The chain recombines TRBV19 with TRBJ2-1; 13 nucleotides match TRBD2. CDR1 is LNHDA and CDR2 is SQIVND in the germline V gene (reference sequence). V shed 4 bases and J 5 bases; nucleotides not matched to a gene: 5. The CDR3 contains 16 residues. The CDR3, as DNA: TGTGCCAGTAGTACTTCAGGACTAGCGGGGGACAATGAGCAGTTCTTC. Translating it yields CASSTSGLAGDNEQFF.

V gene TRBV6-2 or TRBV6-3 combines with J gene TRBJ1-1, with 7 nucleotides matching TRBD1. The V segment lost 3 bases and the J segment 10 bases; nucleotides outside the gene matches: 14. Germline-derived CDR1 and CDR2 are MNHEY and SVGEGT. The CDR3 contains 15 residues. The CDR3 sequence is CASSYATGYSDRAFF. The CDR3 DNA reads TGTGCCAGCAGTTATGCGACAGGGTATTCCGACCGAGCTTTCTTT.

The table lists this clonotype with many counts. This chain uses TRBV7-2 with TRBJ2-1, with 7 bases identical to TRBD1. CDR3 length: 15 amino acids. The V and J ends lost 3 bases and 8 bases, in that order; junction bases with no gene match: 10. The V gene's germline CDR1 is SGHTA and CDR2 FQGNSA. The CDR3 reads CASSLRIRGRDEQFF. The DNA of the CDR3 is TGTGCCAGCAGCTTGCGTATTAGGGGGCGCGATGAGCAGTTCTTC.

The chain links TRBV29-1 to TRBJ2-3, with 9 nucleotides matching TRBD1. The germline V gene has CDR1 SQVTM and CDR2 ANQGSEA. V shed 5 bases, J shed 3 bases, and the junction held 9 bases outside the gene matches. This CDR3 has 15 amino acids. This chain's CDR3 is CSVSLDRGPTDTQYF. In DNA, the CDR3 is TGCAGCGTTAGTTTGGACAGGGGTCCAACAGATACGCAGTATTTT.

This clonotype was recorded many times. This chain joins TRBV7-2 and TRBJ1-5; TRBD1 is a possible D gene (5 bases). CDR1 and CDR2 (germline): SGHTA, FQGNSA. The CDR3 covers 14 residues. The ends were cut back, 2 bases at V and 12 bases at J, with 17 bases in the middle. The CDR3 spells CASSLKVRGERQHF. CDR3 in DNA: TGTGCCAGCAGCTTAAAGGTCAGAGGGGAGCGCCAGCATTTT.

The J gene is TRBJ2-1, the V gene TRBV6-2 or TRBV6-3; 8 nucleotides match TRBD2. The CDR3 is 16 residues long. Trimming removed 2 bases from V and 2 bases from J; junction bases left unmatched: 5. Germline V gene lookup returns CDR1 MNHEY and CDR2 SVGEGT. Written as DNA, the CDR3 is TGTGCCAGCAGTTACGACGCGGGAGGCACCTACAATGAGCAGTTCTTC. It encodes CASSYDAGGTYNEQFF.